This T cell receptor (beta chain) originates from a study of CD8+ T cells in alopecia areata. As for the study in general: Those patients who were treated received oral tofacitinib, which was given at 5 to 10 mg twice daily for moderate-to-severe alopecia areata.

This clone has only one observation. The CDR3 is 15 amino acids. Germline loops: CDR1 SQVTM, CDR2 ANQGSEA. Deletions cut 6 bases from V and 6 bases from J, with 20 bases between. The authors extracted RNA and reverse transcribed it into cDNA as the sequencing template. Assay: immunoSEQ multiplex PCR; the TCRdb copy retains only in-frame clones and omits some. The sample records approximately 180,000 clones, less than 80% being singletons. This clonotype originated in a human donor with alopecia areata. The chain combines TRBV29-1 with TRBJ2-2; D perhaps matches TRBD2 (7 bases). The sequences come from CD8+ T cells sorted from blood, collected at week 0. The CDR3 region has the DNA TGCAGCGTAACCTCGGGGGGCGAAGGAGCCGGGGAGCTGTTTTTT. Its protein is CSVTSGGEGAGELFF.